The 16 T cell receptor beta chains in this list originate from one sample, sequenced in a study of HIV-infected patients and healthy controls. TCRdb independently ran MiXCR on the 5' RACE reads; one entry per CDR3 protein. The sample shows about 67,000 distinct CDR3 sequences, less than 20% of them seen only once. Input material: CD4+ T cells from blood. These receptor sequences come from a human donor in good health.

In its sample, this clonotype was seen many times. J is TRBJ1-5 and V is TRBV6-2 or TRBV6-3; TRBD1 matches 8 bases. This CDR3 has 15 residues. CDR1 and CDR2 from the germline V gene are MNHEY and SVGEGT. V was clipped by 6 bases and J by 3 bases; unmatched bases: 7. CDR3 coding DNA: TGTGCCAGCAGGACCGACAGGGGAATCAATCAGCCCCAGCATTTT. Translated: CASRTDRGINQPQHF.

This clonotype was counted at least ten times. The V call is TRBV19, the J call TRBJ1-5; 7 nucleotides match TRBD1. The CDR3 totals 14 residues. Germline V gives CDR1 LNHDA, CDR2 SQIVND (reference sequence). With 5 bases clipped from V and 6 bases from J, the junction kept 7 bases outside the gene matches. The DNA of the CDR3 is TGTGCCAGTAGTGGTCAGGGGGGGACTCAGCCCCAGCATTTT. Translated, it gives CASSGQGGTQPQHF.

The V and J genes are TRBV20-1 and TRBJ1-5, with TRBD1 matching over 8 bases. CDR1 DFQATT and CDR2 SNEGSKA come from the germline V gene (reference sequence). V lost 4 bases to trimming and J lost 0 bases; unmatched junction nucleotides: 8. The CDR3 contains 16 residues. CDR3 loop: CSATRTGKNSNQPQHF. In nucleotides, the CDR3 is TGCAGTGCTACACGGACAGGGAAAAATAGCAATCAGCCCCAGCATTTT.

The gene calls are TRBV25-1 and TRBJ2-1, with D unresolved. Germline assignment: CDR1 MGHDK and CDR2 SYGVNS. This CDR3 has 15 amino acids. The V end lost 1 base, the J end lost 2 bases, and 9 bases lay between the germline ends. As DNA, the CDR3 is TGTGCCAGCAGTGAATCCACCAATCCCTACAATGAGCAGTTCTTC. Translated, it gives CASSESTNPYNEQFF.

V is TRBV25-1 and J is TRBJ2-3; 11 bases map to TRBD1. Germline values: CDR1 MGHDK, CDR2 SYGVNS. The CDR3 totals 16 residues. Germline trimming cut 3 bases from V and 8 bases from J; bases unmatched to any gene: 10. The CDR3 is CASSDVGQGATTTQYF. The CDR3 DNA is TGTGCCAGCAGTGATGTCGGACAGGGGGCCACGACTACGCAGTATTTT.

This clonotype came up many times. The chain combines TRBV27 with TRBJ2-1; D not resolved. This CDR3 comprises 15 residues. Germline V CDR1 and CDR2: MNHEY, SMNVEV (reference sequence). V dropped 5 bases and J dropped 6 bases, with 17 bases sitting between them. The CDR3 DNA is TGTGCCAGCAGTCCCCCCCGATCGGGCCCCAATGAGCAGTTCTTC. It specifies CASSPPRSGPNEQFF.

For the CDR3, the DNA is TGTGCCAGCAGCTTCCGACTAGCGGGAGGGCCGGGCATTCAGTACTTC. Amino acid sequence: CASSFRLAGGPGIQYF. The rearrangement links TRBV11-2 to TRBJ2-4, with 14 bases that match TRBD2. The CDR3 runs to 16 residues. Trimming took 3 bases from V and 9 from J; bases not matched to a gene: 7. The germline CDR1 and CDR2 sequences are SGHAT and FQNNGV. The complete variable domain, with remaining parts taken from reference TRBV11-2 and TRBJ2-4, reads EAGVAQSPRYKIIEKRQSVAFWCNPISGHATLYWYQQILGQGPKLLIQFQNNGVVDDSQLPKDRFSAERLKGVDSTLKIQPAKLEDSAVYLCASSFRLAGGPGIQYFGAGTRLSVL.

Many counts were recorded for this clonotype. The chain couples TRBV20-1 to TRBJ1-2; D gene unclear. Germline V gives CDR1 DFQATT, CDR2 SNEGSKA (reference sequence). The CDR3 contains 13 residues. V was pared by 1 base and J by 2 bases, with 8 bases between. Here the CDR3 reads CSARVGMNYGYTF. In DNA, the CDR3 is TGCAGTGCTAGAGTAGGAATGAACTATGGCTACACCTTC.

This clonotype was seen ten or more times. The genes are TRBV6-6 and TRBJ2-7; the match to TRBD2 covers 9 bases. The germline gives CDR1 MNHNY, CDR2 SVGAGI (reference sequence). The trim removed 0 bases at V and 2 bases at J, leaving 14 bases unmatched. The CDR3 consists of 19 residues. In nucleotides, the CDR3 is TGTGCCAGCAGTTACTCGTCGGGCGGGAGGGCGTTTAAGGCCTACGAGCAGTACTTC. This encodes CASSYSSGGRAFKAYEQYF.

The CDR3 DNA sequence: TGTGCCAGCAGACCGACACGGGGGACCGGGGAGCTGTTTTTT. This codes for CASRPTRGTGELFF. This rearrangement joins TRBV7-9 to TRBJ2-2, with D maybe TRBD2 (6 bases). Trimming stripped 6 bases from V and 5 bases from J, with 13 bases between. Germline V gene lookup returns CDR1 SEHNR and CDR2 FQNEAQ (reference sequence). CDR3 length: 14 amino acids.

This clonotype was counted many times. The J gene is TRBJ2-5, the V gene TRBV14; unclear D gene. The V gene's germline CDR1 is SGHDN and CDR2 FVKESK. V shed 2 bases and J shed 5 bases, with 6 bases lying between them. The CDR3 sequence is 12 residues long. The CDR3 sequence: CASSQLEETQYF. CDR3 nucleotide sequence: TGTGCCAGCAGCCAACTAGAGGAGACCCAGTACTTC. The full variable domain, completed using reference TRBV14 and TRBJ2-5, is EAGVTQFPSHSVIEKGQTVTLRCDPISGHDNLYWYRRVMGKEIKFLLHFVKESKQDESGMPNNRFLAERTGGTYSTLKVQPAELEDSGVYFCASSQLEETQYFGPGTRLLVL.

This clonotype has ten or more counts. The chain couples TRBV7-2 to TRBJ2-1; 12 positions match TRBD2. Germline CDR1 is SGHTA and CDR2 is FQGNSA. V shed 5 bases and J 10 bases; nucleotides not matched to a gene: 6. CDR3 length equals 14 residues. CDR3 nucleotide sequence: TGTGCCAGCAGCGGTCGACTAGCGGGAGACGAGCAGTTCTTC. Translating it yields CASSGRLAGDEQFF.

This clonotype turned up a few times. The genes are TRBV29-1 and TRBJ1-5, with 7 positions matching TRBD1. Unmatched junction bases numbered 13, after V lost 7 bases and J lost 7 bases. There are 14 residues in the CDR3. Germline V gene sequence: CDR1 SQVTM, CDR2 ANQGSEA. Here the CDR3 reads CSASEGTVSQPQHF. CDR3 coding DNA: TGCAGCGCCTCAGAAGGGACAGTCTCCCAGCCCCAGCATTTT.

At least ten counts were recorded for this clonotype. The J gene is TRBJ1-1, the V gene TRBV7-6, with D possibly being TRBD1 (6 bases). The CDR3 is 14 residues long. CDR1 is SGHVS and CDR2 is FNYEAQ in the germline V gene. V was trimmed by 5 bases and J by 5 bases, leaving 15 bases between them. The chain's CDR3 is CASSRGQYGTEAFF. In nucleotides, the CDR3 is TGTGCCAGCAGCAGGGGACAATATGGGACTGAAGCTTTCTTT.

The genes are TRBV20-1 and TRBJ2-7, with D perhaps matching TRBD1 (6 bases). With 0 bases removed from V and 2 bases from J, the gap between germline ends came to 20 bases. This CDR3 has 17 residues. The germline V gene encodes CDR1 DFQATT and CDR2 SNEGSKA (reference sequence). This chain's CDR3 is CSARDQISRGGAYEQYF. In DNA, the CDR3 is TGCAGTGCTAGAGATCAAATCTCCAGGGGCGGAGCCTACGAGCAGTACTTC.

The chain employs TRBV25-1 and TRBJ1-3; no clear D. From germline, CDR1 is MGHDK and CDR2 SYGVNS. V lost 3 bases and J 0 bases, leaving 12 bases between the germline ends. The CDR3 has 16 amino acids. CDR3 region: CASSDRLRDSGNTIYF. DNA of the CDR3: TGTGCCAGCAGTGACCGGCTAAGGGACTCTGGAAACACCATATATTTT.